A single T cell receptor (beta chain) is shown here with its context. The PCR had 60 Vbeta and 13 Jbeta primers. TCRdb's copy holds only in-frame clones and misses some; the assay was immunoSEQ multiplex PCR. The sample records roughly 140,000 clones, nearly 80% being singletons. This sample was taken from a study of cytomegalovirus exposure and HLA in healthy donors. The V gene lost 5 bases and the J gene lost 5 bases, with 24 bases spanning the gap. The CDR3 is made up of 17 amino acids. In germline, CDR1 is SGHAT, CDR2 FQNNGV. The sequence was collected from a man between 40 and 49 years old in good health and CMV-seropositive. The chain carries TRBV11-2 and TRBJ2-5; D may be TRBD1 (6 bases). The sequenced sample consisted of PBMCs. The CDR3 DNA sequence: TGTGCCAGCAGCCGGGCCCTATACAGGGCGGTGGGGGAGACCCAGTACTTC. Its translation is CASSRALYRAVGETQYF.